This paragraph reports one T cell receptor (beta chain). This clonotype occurred a few times. Its antigen target is currently unknown. Per-base quality was not reported, and no clone a single base away is much larger than it. The library was made by RT-PCR. Sequenced using an Illumina HiSeq 2500. The public reads were quality trimmed at Q25 with fastp and then assembled into clones with MiXCR by TCRdb, keeping productive beta chains. Merged by CDR3 protein, the rows form single entries marked with the most common genes and DNA. The sample table holds about 500,000 distinct CDR3 sequences, of which 16% were seen once. The ten largest account for over 2.5% of the sample. The sample is drawn from a study of response to subunit inactivated influenza vaccine (dated 2018 in TCRdb). In the study overall: Deep quantitative profiling of the T cell receptor repertoire was used in the study to follow responses to a trivalent subunit inactivated influenza vaccine.

What the authors observed across the whole study: The authors suggested that each seasonal influenza vaccination may recruit only a limited number of new T cells.

V loses 3 bases, J loses 7 bases, and the germline ends lie 9 bases apart. For CDR1 and CDR2, the germline V gene (reference sequence) lists PRHDT and FYEKMQ. CDR3 length: 13 amino acids, cysteine to phenylalanine. The entry retains the CDR3 DNA only, 39 bases that are in frame from base 1. The chain is assembled from TRBV13 and TRBJ2-2; perhaps TRBD2 is the D gene, with 5 bases matching. The TCR originated in a man aged 50 to 69 who received an inactivated influenza vaccine. Donor details come from another sample of the same person, matched by shared clones. The source was CD4+ T cells sorted from PBMCs, collected less than 25 months after vaccination. The DNA reads TGTGCCAGCAGCTTTCTAGCAGGCGGGGAGCTGTTTTTT. It translates to CASSFLAGGELFF.